The entry that follows covers one T cell receptor beta chain sequence. This clonotype was counted ten times or more. Which antigen it targets is not known. The input lacks base qualities; no much larger clone sits a single base away. This specimen belongs to a study of CD8 T cells in ankylosing spondylitis (dated by TCRdb to about 2017). About the study as a whole: T cell receptor beta repertoires were profiled in healthy donors and ankylosing spondylitis patients so that disease-linked TCR variants could be found. Peripheral blood was sampled, and synovial fluid was additionally collected from ankylosing spondylitis patients. In total, the full study cohort was made up of 108 healthy donors and 25 to 30 ankylosing spondylitis patients. The investigation overall reported the following: The disease-linked clones were reported to be significantly enriched in matched synovial fluid samples from ankylosing spondylitis patients. A TCR beta motif of several highly homologous amino acid variants appeared characteristic of blood from ankylosing spondylitis patients. The disease-linked clones had a CD8+ phenotype and were found at relatively low frequencies in peripheral blood. Some TCR beta motif variants had previously been reported in synovial fluid and blood of reactive arthritis patients, which suggested common disease-initiation mechanisms.

In the germline V gene, CDR1 corresponds to SGDLS and CDR2 to YYNGEE. V sheds 1 base and J sheds 2 bases, leaving 12 bases between their ends. The CDR3 runs 15 amino acids, cysteine and phenylalanine included. The CDR3 DNA has 45 bases and is translated from base 1. Sequencing relied on an Illumina HiSeq 2500. Quantitative 5'-RACE with molecular barcodes was used to prepare TCR beta libraries. Processing in the source paper ran as follows. Disease-linked TCR variants were identified with a new computational method built on a probabilistic model of VDJ rearrangement. TCRdb reanalyzed the raw reads on its own, using fastp at Q25 for trimming and MiXCR for clone calling, and kept in-frame beta chains. Rows are combined by CDR3 protein, so each entry shows the most common genes and DNA. Clone size and V and J calls follow TCRdb, not the original study. This sample holds tens of thousands of distinct CDR3 sequences; 2.5% were observed only once. The ten top clones hold approximately 7.6% of the sample.

The TCR originated in a female donor with ankylosing spondylitis or in good health (not recorded which). This chain is built from TRBV9 and TRBJ1-1, with a tentative D gene TRBD1 over 6 matching bases. Input material: blood, either unsorted or a sorted T cell fraction (not recorded which). CDR3 loop: CASSVLSGANTEAFF. The nucleotide sequence is given as TGTGCCAGCAGCGTACTATCGGGGGCTAACACTGAAGCTTTCTTT. Supplemented by the reference TRBV9 and TRBJ1-1 proteins around the CDR3, the complete variable domain is DSGVTQTPKHLITATGQRVTLRCSPRSGDLSVYWYQQSLDQGLQFLIQYYNGEERAKGNILERFSAQQFPDLHSELNLSSLELGDSALYFCASSVLSGANTEAFFGQGTRLTVV.